These 14 T cell receptor beta chains share one sample of origin, sequenced in a study of T-cell reconstitution after alpha-beta-depleted transplantation in children. TCRbeta library construction was performed incorporating unique molecular identifiers. TCRdb re-derived calls from the PCR reads in MiXCR, one entry per CDR3 protein. The table has about 120,000 distinct CDR3 sequences, 10% seen once. Sample: PBMCs from the stem cell graft donor, taken from the stem cell graft. The receptors derive from a human donor who donated a stem cell graft to a child with acute lymphoblastic leukemia.

The table lists this clonotype with many counts. The rearrangement uses TRBV6-5 and TRBJ2-7, with TRBD2 as a possible D gene (6 bases). V was clipped by 4 bases and J by 7 bases, with 17 bases between them. Per germline, CDR1 MNHEY and CDR2 SVGAGI. This CDR3 spans 14 amino acids. Here the CDR3 DNA reads TGTGCCAGCAGTTTTGCGGGGTCCACTCGGGAGCAGTACTTC. Its translation: CASSFAGSTREQYF.

This clonotype appeared many times. At one boundary the junction diverges from the germline segment, which might be a read error. V usage is TRBV20-1 and J usage is TRBJ2-3; D is unresolved. From germline, CDR1 is DFQATT and CDR2 SNEGSKA (reference sequence). This CDR3 is 13 amino acids long. Here the CDR3 DNA reads TGCAGTGCTAGGGCTGAACTAATTGACTCGGACCATTTT. It yields the protein CSARAELIDSDHF.

This clonotype was recorded at least ten times. The rearrangement uses TRBV12-3 or TRBV12-4 and TRBJ2-7; 9 positions agree with TRBD2. CDR3 length: 16 residues. The junction had 11 bases not matched to a gene; V was cut back by 3 bases and J by 5 bases. The CDR3 coding sequence is TGTGCCAGCAGTTTCCGTAGCGGGGGCGGGGGTAACGAGCAGTACTTC. Protein product: CASSFRSGGGGNEQYF.

This clonotype showed up many times. V usage is TRBV28 and J usage is TRBJ2-1; the match to TRBD2 covers 13 bases. Germline loops: CDR1 MDHEN, CDR2 SYDVKM. The junction had 3 bases not matched to a gene; V was cut back by 3 bases and J by 7 bases. The CDR3 is 15 residues long. In DNA form, the CDR3 reads TGTGCCAGCAGTTTGACTAGCGGGAGGCAGAATGAGCAGTTCTTC. It is translated as CASSLTSGRQNEQFF. The whole variable domain, remainder taken from reference TRBV28 and TRBJ2-1, is DVKVTQSSRYLVKRTGEKVFLECVQDMDHENMFWYRQDPGLGLRLIYFSYDVKMKEKGDIPEGYSVSREKKERFSLILESASTNQTSMYLCASSLTSGRQNEQFFGPGTRLTVL.

This clonotype occurred many times. The V and J genes are TRBV20-1 and TRBJ2-1, with 12 bases that match TRBD2. Germline lookup yields CDR1 DFQATT and CDR2 SNEGSKA (reference sequence). The CDR3 is 15 amino acids. Trimming removed 5 bases from V and 9 bases from J; junction bases left unmatched: 11. The CDR3 nucleotides read TGCAGTGCTCCCCCCGGCGGACTAGCGGGGACTGAGCAGTTCTTC. Translating it yields CSAPPGGLAGTEQFF.

This clonotype was found many times. The chain has TRBV29-1 and TRBJ2-2; D is perhaps TRBD1 (6 bases). CDR3 length equals 13 residues. Germline loops: CDR1 SQVTM, CDR2 ANQGSEA. Trimming took off 4 bases at V and 7 bases at J, with 13 bases between the two ends. The DNA for the CDR3 is TGCAGCGTTGGGGCAGGGGCCGACGGGGAGCTGTTTTTT. Amino acids: CSVGAGADGELFF.

This clonotype was counted at least ten times. The V call is TRBV20-1, the J call TRBJ2-7; D is undetermined. The ends were cut back, 6 bases at V and 5 bases at J, with 14 bases in the middle. Germline V gene sequence: CDR1 DFQATT, CDR2 SNEGSKA (reference sequence). CDR3 length: 12 amino acids. CDR3 sequence (DNA): TGCAGTGCCCTCCCCCTAAGACACGAGCAGTACTTC. Translated: CSALPLRHEQYF.

This clonotype occurred many times. This chain joins TRBV10-3 and TRBJ2-1; the D is unclear. The CDR3 loop spans 12 amino acids. The ends were cut back, 6 bases at V and 5 bases at J, with 8 bases in the middle. The germline V gene encodes CDR1 ENHRY and CDR2 SYGVKD. CDR3 region: CAISRANNEQFF. CDR3 coding DNA: TGTGCCATCAGCCGGGCCAACAATGAGCAGTTCTTC.

This clonotype has at least ten counts. The V gene is TRBV4-3, the J gene TRBJ2-7, with D unresolved. Germline assignment: CDR1 LGHNA and CDR2 YSLEER. The CDR3 runs to 13 residues. Trimming stripped 1 base from V and 3 bases from J, with 7 bases between. The DNA for the CDR3 is TGCGCCAGCAGCCAAGTGCTAGACTACGAGCAGTACTTC. This codes for CASSQVLDYEQYF.

A single count supports this clonotype. A much bigger clone sits one base away, suggesting this may be a read error. The chain employs TRBV6-1 and TRBJ1-2; no definite D call. The CDR3 has 14 amino acids. Germline-derived CDR1 and CDR2 are MNHNS and SASEGT. CDR3 in amino acids: CASSDGSASYGDTF. CDR3 in DNA: TGTGCCAGCAGCGACGGATCCGCTAGCTATGGCGACACCTTC.

This clonotype was counted many times. CDR3 region: CSTTSGRAFETQYF. The CDR3, as DNA: TGCAGCACGACTAGCGGGAGGGCCTTTGAGACCCAGTACTTC. This rearrangement joins TRBV29-1 to TRBJ2-5; 14 nucleotides agree with TRBD2. CDR1 is SQVTM, CDR2 ANQGSEA, per germline. V was pared by 8 bases and J by 5 bases, with 7 bases of the junction left unmatched. This CDR3 is built from 14 residues.

Ten or more counts support this clonotype. The V call is TRBV27, the J call TRBJ2-1; 8 nucleotides agree with TRBD2. The CDR3 is 16 amino acids. Germline CDR1 MNHEY, CDR2 SMNVEV (reference sequence). The V gene end was trimmed by 0 bases and the J gene end by 4 bases; junction bases not matched to a gene: 5. Here the CDR3 reads CASSLSSGSTYNEQFF. In DNA form, the CDR3 reads TGTGCCAGCAGTTTATCGAGCGGGAGTACTTACAATGAGCAGTTCTTC.

This clonotype was recorded many times. The chain joins TRBV12-3 or TRBV12-4 to TRBJ1-5; the D is unclear. The CDR3 extends over 16 amino acids. V lost 2 bases, J lost 0 bases, and 11 bases lay in between. The CDR3: CASSLIAGISNQPQHF. CDR3 bases: TGTGCCAGCAGTTTAATTGCTGGGATTAGCAATCAGCCCCAGCATTTT.

At least ten counts were recorded for this clonotype. The genes are TRBV12-3 or TRBV12-4 and TRBJ2-2, with D tentatively TRBD1 or TRBD2 (5 bases each). With 3 bases removed from V and 4 bases from J, the gap between germline ends came to 9 bases. The CDR3 loop spans 14 amino acids. As DNA, the CDR3 is TGTGCCAGCAGTTTGGTGGGGACCACCGGGGAGCTGTTTTTT. This translates into CASSLVGTTGELFF.